Relative to its sample, the clone carrying this T cell receptor beta chain is medium-sized. Antigen: not known. Little can be read into the size of this beta chain, an off-target read in a library designed for alpha chains. TCR cDNA molecules each had a unique molecular identifier. One entry per CDR3 protein, called by TCRdb with MiXCR from the 5' RACE reads. The sample consists of some 7,400 distinct CDR3 sequences, roughly 7% of them appearing once. This sample was taken from a study of spatial heterogeneity in lung cancer. About the research overall: Matched bulk RNA-seq gave a T cell module score that correlated strongly with tumor-region TCR transcript counts. Study-wide results and limits: Tracking of tumor mutation counts was seen in expanded intratumoral alpha and beta TCR counts.

Time point of the sample: sample taken at primary tumor resection. Whole RNA was taken from tumor, nontumor lung or frozen PBMC; it was then sequenced unsorted. Germline V gives CDR1 DFQATT, CDR2 SNEGSKA (reference sequence). This CDR3 has 15 residues. The V end lost 5 bases, the J end lost 2 bases, and 19 bases lay between the germline ends. This specimen consisted of lung tumor tissue, obtained at surgery. The V and J genes are TRBV20-1 and TRBJ2-7, with D tentatively TRBD2 (5 bases). This clonotype was obtained from a female donor with early-stage non-small cell lung cancer. The CDR3 region has the DNA TGCAGTGCTCACCCCGGGGTATTGCGAGCCTACGAGCAGTACTTC. The encoded protein is CSAHPGVLRAYEQYF.